This TCR beta chain was observed in a study of blood T cell repertoires in COVID-19. Turning to the study itself: Specimens from acute and convalescent COVID-19 originated in the United States, Italy and Spain. From T cells, B-cell-depleted T cells, or PBMCs came the material, which was cDNA or gDNA.

Per the original data handling: Amplification of reference gene primers provided the estimated nucleated cell counts. The assay was immunoSEQ multiplex PCR, and TCRdb's table has in-frame clones only and misses some. V and J calls and clone size come straight from that table; D and trimming were deduced from the DNA. The sample shows about 94,000 clones, around 82% of them seen only once. The CDR3 sequence is 16 residues long. The germline V gene encodes CDR1 PRHDT and CDR2 FYEKMQ (reference sequence). The ends lost 5 bases at V and 0 bases at J; junction bases unmatched: 7. This TCR came from a man aged 60-69 years with acute or convalescent COVID-19. Sequencing input: peripheral blood. The chain couples TRBV13 to TRBJ2-1, with 7 bases matching TRBD1. DNA of the CDR3: TGTGCCAGCAGCCTACAGGGGTCACTCTCCTACAATGAGCAGTTCTTC. It is translated as CASSLQGSLSYNEQFF.